What follows are 5 T cell receptor beta chains derived from one specimen sequenced in a study of blood T cell repertoires in COVID-19. Produced via immunoSEQ multiplex PCR; TCRdb's table is partial and in-frame only. Of roughly 120,000 clones listed, 76% were seen once; the top ten hold around 3.5%. Sequenced input: peripheral blood. The receptors derive from a woman at least 80 years old with acute or convalescent COVID-19.

This clone has only a few counts. The chain carries TRBV7-8 and TRBJ1-1; D ambiguous. The germline V gene has CDR1 SGHVS and CDR2 FQNEAQ. V was shortened by 5 bases and J by 5 bases, with 15 bases between the two germline ends. CDR3 length: 14 amino acids. The CDR3 DNA is TGTGCCAGCAGCACCCCCCCCCGAGGGACTGAAGCTTTCTTT. Its translation: CASSTPPRGTEAFF.

This rearrangement joins TRBV5-1 to TRBJ2-7; a weak D match, TRBD2 (6 bases). The germline CDR1 and CDR2 sequences are SGHRS and YFSETQ. CDR3 length: 15 residues. The V and J ends lost 5 bases and 0 bases respectively, with 15 bases between them. The CDR3 loop reads CASRVAVGSSYEQYF. The DNA of the CDR3 is TGCGCCAGCAGAGTAGCGGTTGGGAGCTCCTACGAGCAGTACTTC.

J is TRBJ1-4 and V is TRBV12-3 or TRBV12-4, with D possibly TRBD1 on 6 matching bases. Trimming pared 0 bases from V and 13 bases from J, leaving 12 bases between. The CDR3 extends over 13 amino acids. CDR3 loop: CASSLAQTGRLFF. The CDR3 DNA is TGTGCCAGCAGTTTAGCGCAAACAGGGAGACTGTTTTTT.

J is TRBJ2-5 and V is TRBV4-2; D is unresolved. Trimming cost V 0 bases and J 5 bases, with 7 bases left between them. CDR3 size: 13 residues. Germline V lookup: CDR1 LGHNA, CDR2 YNFKEQ. The DNA for the CDR3 is TGTGCCAGCAGCCAAGAGATCGGGGAGACCCAGTACTTC. Amino acids: CASSQEIGETQYF.

This clone was seen a handful of times. This chain connects TRBV4-3 to TRBJ1-1, with D maybe TRBD1 (5 bases). Trimming pared 4 bases from V and 4 bases from J, leaving 16 bases between. Germline V gene sequence: CDR1 LGHNA, CDR2 YSLEER. This CDR3 spans 15 amino acids. The CDR3 bases are TGCGCCAGCAGCCGCCTGTCGGTGGGGGGCACTGAAGCTTTCTTT. Protein product: CASSRLSVGGTEAFF.